This T cell receptor beta chain was documented in a study of blood T cell repertoires in COVID-19. Overall study context: Sample material is recorded as cDNA or gDNA derived from T cells, B-cell-depleted T cells, or PBMCs.

Recruitment covered fewer than 25 US areas and drew participants whose ages spanned roughly 18 to 100 years. Within the 2 weeks before study entry, each person in the exposed group met a COVID-19 case. Sequencing used immunoSEQ multiplex PCR; TCRdb keeps in-frame clones, though not all of them. The repertoire holds under 300,000 clones, with over 80% as singletons. CDR1 SGHRS and CDR2 YFSETQ come from the germline V gene. There are 16 residues in the CDR3. Points on this clone: One junction end does not reproduce the germline sequence, and a read error may be involved.

This clonotype was obtained from a woman between 35 and 50 years old who had been exposed to COVID-19. The sequenced material came from PBMCs or T cells enriched from blood (not recorded which). The chain combines TRBV5-1 with TRBJ2-3; D perhaps matches TRBD1 (6 bases). As DNA, the CDR3 is TGTGCCAGCAGCTTTTATGACAGGACGAGCACAGATACGCAGTATTTT. Translated: CASSFYDRTSTDTQYF.